These 22 T cell receptor beta chains share one sample of origin, sequenced in a study of T-cell reconstitution after alpha-beta-depleted transplantation in children. Library preparation (for TCRbeta) was performed with unique molecular identifiers. TCRdb re-analysed the PCR reads in MiXCR, keeping a single row per CDR3 protein. The sample has approximately 400,000 distinct CDR3 sequences, under 13% seen once. Source: PBMCs from the stem cell graft donor, taken from the stem cell graft. These receptors originate from a human donor who donated a stem cell graft to a child with acute myeloid leukemia.

This clonotype was observed a handful of times. The rearrangement uses TRBV29-1 and TRBJ2-6; no definite D call. The V end was cut by 7 bases, the J end by 0 bases, with 7 bases between. This CDR3 spans 13 amino acids. Germline V gene data show CDR1 as SQVTM and CDR2 as ANQGSEA. CDR3 sequence reads: CSGRISGANVLTF. In nucleotides, the CDR3 is TGCAGCGGCAGAATCTCTGGGGCCAACGTCCTGACTTTC.

Only one count was recorded for this clonotype. The CDR3 ends on some other residue instead of the conserved phenylalanine or tryptophan, so this is likely a read error. This chain uses TRBV2 with TRBJ2-3, with 9 bases identical to TRBD2. J gave up 4 bases and V 6 bases, and 8 bases lay outside the gene matches. CDR3 size: 15 residues. The germline CDR1 and CDR2 sequences are SNHLY and FYNNEI. This chain's CDR3 is CASRPGLAKSDTQYL. CDR3 DNA: TGTGCCAGCAGGCCGGGACTAGCAAAGTCAGATACGCAGTATTTA.

This chain links TRBV6-1 with TRBJ2-5; no definite D call. Trimming removed 6 bases from V and 5 bases from J, with 13 bases in between. CDR3 size: 13 residues. Germline CDR1 and CDR2: MNHNS and SASEGT. The CDR3 DNA follows: TGTGCCAGCAGCCCCGTGGTAGCTGAGACCCAGTACTTC. It codes for CASSPVVAETQYF.

The chain is built from TRBV20-1 and TRBJ2-5, with TRBD2 as a possible D gene (7 bases). The germline V gene encodes CDR1 DFQATT and CDR2 SNEGSKA (reference sequence). Between the trimmed V and J ends, which lost 4 bases and 4 bases, there was a span of 19 bases. This CDR3 is 15 amino acids long. The CDR3 region has the DNA TGCAGTGCTACTAGGGCGGGGGCCCTCTTAGAGACCCAGTACTTC. As protein: CSATRAGALLETQYF.

This clonotype appeared many times. V usage is TRBV6-1 and J usage is TRBJ2-3; D call uncertain. The germline CDR1 and CDR2 sequences are MNHNS and SASEGT. The V and J ends lost 7 bases and 2 bases respectively, with 13 bases between them. This CDR3 spans 14 amino acids. The CDR3 DNA reads as TGTGCCAGCAAACCGCAGCTGACCACAGATACGCAGTATTTT. Protein: CASKPQLTTDTQYF.

The table lists this clonotype with many counts. The gene calls are TRBV2 and TRBJ2-3; 10 bases are a match to TRBD1. The CDR3 totals 14 residues. Germline V gives CDR1 SNHLY, CDR2 FYNNEI. The V gene end was trimmed by 11 bases and the J gene end by 6 bases; junction bases not matched to a gene: 11. CDR3: CAAAGDRGADTQYF. The CDR3 nucleotides read TGTGCCGCGGCAGGGGACAGGGGAGCGGATACGCAGTATTTT. Full variable domain (missing parts from reference TRBV2 and TRBJ2-3): EPEVTQTPSHQVTQMGQEVILRCVPISNHLYFYWYRQILGQKVEFLVSFYNNEISEKSEIFDDQFSVERPDGSNFTLKIRSTKLEDSAMYFCAAAGDRGADTQYFGPGTRLTVL.

The rearrangement links TRBV5-5 to TRBJ2-7, with no clear D. V gave up 4 bases and J gave up 0 bases, with 11 bases separating them. The length of the CDR3 is 14 residues. CDR1 and CDR2 from the germline V gene are SGHKS and YYEKEE (reference sequence). The CDR3 sequence: CASSQDRSSYEQYV. CDR3 nucleotides: TGTGCCAGCAGCCAAGATAGGAGCTCCTACGAGCAGTACGTC.

V and J are TRBV11-1 and TRBJ2-7; 9 bases match TRBD2. The ends lost 1 base at V and 1 base at J; junction bases unmatched: 11. Looked up from germline, CDR1 is SGHAT and CDR2 is FQDESV (reference sequence). The CDR3 sequence is 18 residues long. CDR3 sequence reads: CASSLGVGLAGPSYEQYF. The DNA for the CDR3 is TGTGCCAGCAGCTTAGGAGTGGGGCTAGCGGGACCGTCCTACGAGCAGTACTTC.

As for this clonotype: At one end the junction does not follow the germline gene, possibly because of a read error. The chain uses TRBV29-1 and TRBJ2-7; D might be TRBD1 (5 bases). The CDR3 has 13 amino acids. Germline V gives CDR1 SQVTM, CDR2 ANQGSEA. The CDR3 here is CSAESWQGGEQYF. CDR3 sequence (DNA): TGCAGCGCTGAATCTTGGCAGGGTGGGGAGCAGTACTTC.

This clonotype was seen more than once but under ten times. The CDR3 DNA sequence: TGTGCCAGCAGGGAGACAGGGAAGAATGAGCAGTTCTTC. Its translation is CASRETGKNEQFF. The chain carries TRBV6-1 and TRBJ2-1; TRBD1 matches at 7 bases. V shed 6 bases, J shed 7 bases, and the junction held 6 bases outside the gene matches. The CDR3 is 13 residues long. The germline CDR1 and CDR2 sequences are MNHNS and SASEGT.

Only a few counts were recorded for this clonotype. This rearrangement joins TRBV4-1 to TRBJ2-6, with D uncertain. Trimming pared 1 base from V and 0 bases from J, leaving 13 bases between. Germline V gives CDR1 MGHRA, CDR2 YSYEKL. This CDR3 spans 18 amino acids. CDR3 sequence reads: CASSQVRQTSSGANVLTF. CDR3 sequence (DNA): TGCGCCAGCAGCCAAGTTAGGCAGACAAGCTCTGGGGCCAACGTCCTGACTTTC.

Note on this clonotype: The junction does not match germline at one end; this may be a read error. This chain links TRBV6-1 with TRBJ1-5, with 7 positions matching TRBD1. CDR3 length: 14 residues. The germline V gene has CDR1 MNHNS and CDR2 SASEGT. Written as DNA, the CDR3 is TGTGCCAGCGGCAGCAGGGGGAACAATCAGCTCCAGCATTTT. It codes for CASGSRGNNQLQHF.

The rearrangement uses TRBV29-1 and TRBJ2-3, with D perhaps matching TRBD1 or TRBD2 (5 bases each). V was clipped by 7 bases and J by 0 bases, with 11 bases between them. The CDR3 length is 13 residues. Germline lookup yields CDR1 SQVTM and CDR2 ANQGSEA. The CDR3 nucleotides read TGCAGCGGGACGGGACCAAGCACAGATACGCAGTATTTT. Protein: CSGTGPSTDTQYF.

This clonotype was recorded a few times. The gene calls are TRBV20-1 and TRBJ2-3; D gene ambiguous. V was cut by 5 bases and J by 6 bases, with 6 bases left in between. CDR1 DFQATT and CDR2 SNEGSKA come from the germline V gene (reference sequence). The CDR3 loop spans 10 amino acids. The CDR3 DNA follows: TGCAGTGCTGAGGTTGATACGCAGTATTTT. It specifies CSAEVDTQYF.

This clonotype was counted between two and nine times. The chain uses TRBV5-1 and TRBJ2-3; possibly TRBD1 or TRBD2 for D (5 bases each). Per the germline V gene, CDR1 is SGHRS and CDR2 is YFSETQ. The CDR3 runs 16 residues. Trimming pared 0 bases from V and 1 base from J, leaving 12 bases between. The CDR3 here is CASSLGTQTGTDTQYF. The DNA of the CDR3 is TGCGCCAGCAGCTTGGGGACTCAGACAGGCACAGATACGCAGTATTTT.

The J gene is TRBJ2-5, the V gene TRBV12-3 or TRBV12-4; weak D call: TRBD1 (6 bases). This CDR3 region has 13 residues. Trimming took off 6 bases at V and 0 bases at J, with 8 bases between the two ends. CDR3 loop: CASSRDNQETQYF. The CDR3 DNA sequence: TGTGCCAGCAGCCGGGACAACCAAGAGACCCAGTACTTC.

There are a few counts of this clonotype. The chain joins TRBV7-8 to TRBJ2-3; 7 nucleotides line up with TRBD1. The J segment lost 1 base and the V segment lost 6 bases, leaving 10 bases of the junction unmatched. The CDR3 is made up of 16 amino acids. CDR1 and CDR2 (germline): SGHVS, FQNEAQ. Here the CDR3 DNA reads TGTGCCAGCAGGCGAACCCGGGACAGCCGCACAGATACGCAGTATTTT. It translates to CASRRTRDSRTDTQYF.

This clonotype was observed a few times. Written as DNA, the CDR3 is TGTGCCAGCAGTTTGTACCCCGGCGGGGATGAGCAGTTCTTC. This encodes CASSLYPGGDEQFF. The V and J genes are TRBV12-3 or TRBV12-4 and TRBJ2-1, with D possibly matching TRBD2 (6 bases). This CDR3 has 14 amino acids. The V and J ends lost 3 bases and 8 bases respectively, with 14 bases between them.

The V and J genes are TRBV20-1 and TRBJ2-7; no firm D call. Per germline, CDR1 DFQATT and CDR2 SNEGSKA (reference sequence). Trimming removed 3 bases from V and 3 bases from J, with 15 bases in between. The CDR3 totals 14 residues. CDR3 loop: CSASLWKTGYEQYF. For the CDR3, the DNA is TGCAGTGCTAGTTTGTGGAAGACGGGCTACGAGCAGTACTTC.

This clonotype was picked up a small number of times. J is TRBJ2-1 and V is TRBV20-1, with a tentative D call TRBD2 (5 bases). Germline V gene lookup returns CDR1 DFQATT and CDR2 SNEGSKA (reference sequence). V lost 3 bases and J 0 bases, leaving 9 bases between the germline ends. The CDR3 is made up of 14 amino acids. Here the CDR3 reads CSARRVASYNEQFF. The CDR3 nucleotides read TGCAGTGCTAGGAGGGTGGCCTCCTACAATGAGCAGTTCTTC.

The table lists this clonotype with a few counts. V usage is TRBV11-2 and J usage is TRBJ2-1; D is ambiguous. Germline V gene data show CDR1 as SGHAT and CDR2 as FQNNGV. The CDR3 length is 13 residues. Trimming removed 4 bases from V and 8 bases from J, with 12 bases in between. The CDR3 spells CASSSVSADEQFF. Written as DNA, the CDR3 is TGTGCCAGCAGCTCTGTATCCGCGGATGAGCAGTTCTTC.

The CDR3 region is CSAKFGGPGNEQFF. CDR3 bases: TGCAGTGCTAAATTTGGGGGGCCGGGGAATGAGCAGTTCTTC. The chain has TRBV20-1 and TRBJ2-1; D possibly matches TRBD1 or TRBD2 (6 bases each). Germline CDR1 and CDR2: DFQATT and SNEGSKA (reference sequence). CDR3 length equals 14 residues. Trimming took 4 bases from V and 7 from J, leaving 17 bases between them.